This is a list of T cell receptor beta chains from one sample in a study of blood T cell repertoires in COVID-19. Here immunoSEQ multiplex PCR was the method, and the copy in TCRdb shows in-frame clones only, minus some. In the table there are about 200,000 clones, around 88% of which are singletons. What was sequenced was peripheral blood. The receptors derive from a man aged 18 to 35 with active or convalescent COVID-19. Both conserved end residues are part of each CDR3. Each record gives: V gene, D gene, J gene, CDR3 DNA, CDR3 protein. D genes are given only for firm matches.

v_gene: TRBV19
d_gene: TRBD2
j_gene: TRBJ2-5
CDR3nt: TGTGCCAGTAGTCTGGGACTAGCGGGAGGTTATGAGACCCAGTACTTC
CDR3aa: CASSLGLAGGYETQYF

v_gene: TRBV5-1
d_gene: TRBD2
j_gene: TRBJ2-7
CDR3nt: TGCGCCAGCAGGCCGGGACTAGCGGGCCACGAGCAGTACTTC
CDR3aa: CASRPGLAGHEQYF

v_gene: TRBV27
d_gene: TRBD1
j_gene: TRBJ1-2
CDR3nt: TGTGCCAGCAGCTTACAGGGGGTCGCTGGCTACACCTTC
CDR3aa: CASSLQGVAGYTF

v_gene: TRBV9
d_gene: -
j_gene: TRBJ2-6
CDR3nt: TGTGCCAGCAGCGCCCACCTACAGGTGGAAGCCTCTGGGGCCAACGTCCTGACTTTC
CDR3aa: CASSAHLQVEASGANVLTF

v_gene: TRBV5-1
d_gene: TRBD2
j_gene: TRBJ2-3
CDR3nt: TGCGCCAGCAGCCCTAGCGGGAGCACAGATACGCAGTATTTT
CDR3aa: CASSPSGSTDTQYF

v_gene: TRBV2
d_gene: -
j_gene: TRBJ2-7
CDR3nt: TGTGCCAGCAGGCGAGACATGCCATCCTACGAGCAGTACTTC
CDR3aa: CASRRDMPSYEQYF

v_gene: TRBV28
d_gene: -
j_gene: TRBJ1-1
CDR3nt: TGTGCCAGCAGTTTAGTTATTGGACGGGGAAACACTGAAGCTTTCTTT
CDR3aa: CASSLVIGRGNTEAFF

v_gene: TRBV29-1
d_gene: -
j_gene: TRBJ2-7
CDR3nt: TGCAGCGTTTACTCCCCAGGCTCCTACGAGCAGTACTTC
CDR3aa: CSVYSPGSYEQYF

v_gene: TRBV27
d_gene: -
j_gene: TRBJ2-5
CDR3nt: TGTGCCAGCACCAACGAAGCCGGGAAGAAAGAGACCCAGTACTTC
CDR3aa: CASTNEAGKKETQYF

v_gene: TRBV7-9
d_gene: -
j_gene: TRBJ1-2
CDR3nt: TGTGCCAGCAGCTTAGCCCTTACGAGGGAAGGTGGCTACACCTTC
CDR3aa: CASSLALTREGGYTF

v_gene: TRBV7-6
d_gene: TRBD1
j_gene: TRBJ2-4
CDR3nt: TGTGCCAGCAGCCGCGGGACAGGGCTATCCGGCAAAAACATTCAGTACTTC
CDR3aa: CASSRGTGLSGKNIQYF

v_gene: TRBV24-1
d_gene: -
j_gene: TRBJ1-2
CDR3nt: TGTGCCACCAGTGGCCGGGGCTATGGCTACACCTTC
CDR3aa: CATSGRGYGYTF

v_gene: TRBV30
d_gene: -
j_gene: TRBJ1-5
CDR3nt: TGTGCCTGGAGGGGGGAGGGTGGTCAGCCCCAGCATTTT
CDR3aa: CAWRGEGGQPQHF

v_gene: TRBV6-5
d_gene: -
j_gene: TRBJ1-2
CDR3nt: TGTGCCAGCAGAAACGGACAGATCTACACCTTC
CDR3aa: CASRNGQIYTF

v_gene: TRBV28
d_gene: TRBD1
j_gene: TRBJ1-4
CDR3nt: TGTGCCAGCAGCCCCCCCGGGACAGCTAATGAAAAACTGTTTTTT
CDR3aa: CASSPPGTANEKLFF

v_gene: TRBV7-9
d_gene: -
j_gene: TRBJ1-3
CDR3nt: TGTGCCAGCAGCTTACAGGCGGGGGAAGCTGGAAACACCATATATTTT
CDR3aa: CASSLQAGEAGNTIYF